Below are 29 T cell receptor beta chains sequenced from a single sample in a study of blood T cell repertoires in COVID-19. The data were produced by immunoSEQ multiplex PCR, yet TCRdb's version contains in-frame clones alone and is incomplete. Among around 190,000 clones, around 83% were seen once, and the ten largest hold approximately 1.5%. Sequenced material: peripheral blood. These receptors were taken from a human donor in a cohort sampled during active COVID-19.

This rearrangement joins TRBV7-8 to TRBJ2-7, with TRBD2 identical over 13 bases. The CDR3 runs 15 residues. V dropped 3 bases and J dropped 2; count of bases not matched to a gene: 1. Per the germline V gene, CDR1 is SGHVS and CDR2 is FQNEAQ. This chain's CDR3 is CASSLGLAGPYEQYF. For the CDR3, the DNA is TGTGCCAGCAGCTTGGGACTAGCGGGGCCCTACGAGCAGTACTTC.

The count of this clone is one. The chain has TRBV28 and TRBJ1-1; weak D call: TRBD1 (6 bases). Germline assignment: CDR1 MDHEN and CDR2 SYDVKM. V dropped 7 bases and J dropped 8 bases, with 17 bases sitting between them. The CDR3 contains 13 residues. The CDR3 spells CASTPGGLSEAFF. In DNA, the CDR3 is TGTGCCAGCACCCCCGGGGGGCTCAGCGAAGCTTTCTTT.

This chain uses TRBV7-9 with TRBJ2-7, with a possible D match to TRBD1 (6 bases). The CDR3 spans 13 residues. Germline V CDR1 and CDR2: SEHNR, FQNEAQ (reference sequence). V lost 6 bases, J lost 4 bases, and 13 bases lay in between. The CDR3 reads CASSYRAGYEQYF. DNA of the CDR3: TGTGCCAGCAGTTACAGGGCCGGGTACGAGCAGTACTTC.

This clone was observed once. This chain links TRBV23-1 with TRBJ2-7; possibly TRBD1 for D (6 bases). TRBV23-1 is known as an ORF, though its function is uncertain. V lost 5 bases and J 1 base, leaving 9 bases between the germline ends. CDR3 length: 13 amino acids. The CDR3 bases are TGCGCCAGCAGTGATACAGGGTCCTACGAGCAGTACTTC. It specifies CASSDTGSYEQYF.

The rearrangement links TRBV10-1 to TRBJ2-1, with 8 nucleotides matching TRBD1. Germline-derived CDR1 and CDR2 are WNHNN and SYGVQD (reference sequence). The ends lost 1 base at V and 5 bases at J; junction bases unmatched: 7. The CDR3 spans 16 residues. Here the CDR3 DNA reads TGCGCCAGCAGTGAGTGGGGCAGGGGGCGCAACAATGAGCAGTTCTTC. Residues: CASSEWGRGRNNEQFF.

This clone showed up just once. This sequence joins TRBV7-8 and TRBJ1-1; D not resolved. Germline V CDR1 and CDR2: SGHVS, FQNEAQ. V was shortened by 7 bases and J by 4 bases, with 16 bases between the two germline ends. The CDR3 loop spans 14 amino acids. The CDR3 sequence is CASTPEEKSTEAFF. The CDR3 DNA reads as TGTGCCAGCACCCCCGAAGAGAAGAGCACTGAAGCTTTCTTT.

V usage is TRBV6-2 or TRBV6-3 and J usage is TRBJ2-2; no definite D call. CDR3 length equals 14 residues. Trimming shortened V by 2 bases and J by 3 bases, and 7 bases separated the two germline ends. The germline gives CDR1 MNHEY, CDR2 SVGEGT. For the CDR3, the DNA is TGTGCCAGCAGTTACATCGTAGACACCGGGGAGCTGTTTTTT. It is translated as CASSYIVDTGELFF.

The chain employs TRBV4-3 and TRBJ2-7, with D perhaps TRBD1 (6 bases). This CDR3 contains 16 residues. V was trimmed by 4 bases and J by 0 bases, leaving 16 bases between them. The germline V gene has CDR1 LGHNA and CDR2 YSLEER. This CDR3 is CASSRGSTGVSYEQYF. The CDR3 DNA sequence: TGCGCCAGCAGCCGGGGTTCGACAGGCGTCTCCTACGAGCAGTACTTC.

This clone showed up just once. The chain joins TRBV3-1 (or the pseudogene TRBV3-2) to TRBJ2-7, with 12 bases identical to TRBD2. Germline lookup yields CDR1 LGHDT and CDR2 YNNKEL (reference sequence). V gave up 5 bases and J gave up 4 bases; unmatched junction bases: 6. The CDR3 is made up of 15 amino acids. The CDR3 DNA reads as TGTGCCAGCAGCACTGCTAGCGGGAGGGCGTACGAGCAGTACTTC. Translation: CASSTASGRAYEQYF.

The V call is TRBV4-1, the J call TRBJ1-6; 7 bases agree with TRBD1. Trimming removed 1 base from V and 15 bases from J; junction bases left unmatched: 12. Germline CDR1 and CDR2: MGHRA and YSYEKL. CDR3 length equals 15 residues. Here the CDR3 reads CASSQAGYGDSLLHF. CDR3 sequence (DNA): TGCGCCAGCAGCCAAGCTGGGTACGGGGACAGTCTCCTCCACTTT.

The V call is TRBV18, the J call TRBJ2-7; tentative D call: TRBD1 (6 bases). The germline V gene has CDR1 KGHSH and CDR2 LQKENI. With 0 bases removed from V and 9 bases from J, the gap between germline ends came to 21 bases. The CDR3 sequence is 16 residues long. Here the CDR3 DNA reads TGTGCCAGCTCACCACCGGCCGGGACACAGCTCGTGGGGCAGTACTTC. Translated, it gives CASSPPAGTQLVGQYF.

The rearrangement joins TRBV6-5 to TRBJ1-4; the D gene is possibly TRBD1 (6 bases). The CDR3 covers 15 residues. Germline loops: CDR1 MNHEY, CDR2 SVGAGI. Trimming removed 6 bases at V and 5 bases at J, with 16 bases between. CDR3 DNA sequence: TGTGCCAGCAGGACTTTAAGAGGGGGAAATGAAAAACTGTTTTTT. Its translation: CASRTLRGGNEKLFF.

This clone was detected only once. The chain carries TRBV4-2 and TRBJ2-7; 7 bases map to TRBD2. V lost 1 base and J lost 2; bases outside the gene matches: 8. CDR3 length: 16 residues. Germline V gene data show CDR1 as LGHNA and CDR2 as YNFKEQ. The CDR3 region has the DNA TGTGCCAGCAGCCAAGGCGGGCTAGCGGAGACCTACGAGCAGTACTTC. Translated, it gives CASSQGGLAETYEQYF.

The chain recombines TRBV5-1 with TRBJ2-3, with TRBD2 matching 9 bases. J gave up 3 bases and V 7 bases, and 9 bases lay outside the gene matches. This CDR3 comprises 15 residues. Germline V gene sequence: CDR1 SGHRS, CDR2 YFSETQ. The CDR3 spells CASALAGGLTDTQYF. CDR3 sequence (DNA): TGCGCCAGCGCCCTCGCGGGAGGGTTGACAGATACGCAGTATTTT.

This rearrangement joins TRBV12-3 or TRBV12-4 to TRBJ2-3, with a tentative D call TRBD1 (6 bases). V was clipped by 6 bases and J by 3 bases, with 10 bases between them. The CDR3 loop spans 13 amino acids. Here the CDR3 reads CASRIGGTDTQYF. CDR3 coding DNA: TGTGCCAGCAGAATAGGGGGTACAGATACGCAGTATTTT.

The chain links TRBV4-3 to TRBJ1-1; possibly TRBD1 for D (5 bases). The CDR3 runs to 17 residues. V dropped 2 bases and J dropped 1 base, with 17 bases sitting between them. Germline V gene lookup returns CDR1 LGHNA and CDR2 YSLEER. The CDR3, as DNA: TGCGCCAGCAGCCAAAGTGCGGCAGGGTGGGGGAACACTGAAGCTTTCTTT. Protein: CASSQSAAGWGNTEAFF.

The V gene is TRBV28, the J gene TRBJ1-2; 12 bases line up with TRBD1. Germline loops: CDR1 MDHEN, CDR2 SYDVKM. The CDR3 runs to 16 residues. V lost 4 bases and J lost 8; bases outside the gene matches: 11. As DNA, the CDR3 is TGTGCCAGCAGTTCGGGACAGGGGGCGCTTAATCAGGGCTACACCTTC. Amino acids: CASSSGQGALNQGYTF.

The J gene is TRBJ1-2, the V gene TRBV3-1 (or the pseudogene TRBV3-2); D may be TRBD1 (5 bases). CDR1 LGHDT and CDR2 YNNKEL come from the germline V gene (reference sequence). The CDR3 is 17 residues long. The V and J ends lost 1 base and 1 base respectively, with 16 bases between them. This CDR3 is CASSQGSPGTFNYGYTF. The CDR3 bases are TGTGCCAGCAGCCAAGGGTCCCCAGGGACTTTTAACTATGGCTACACCTTC.

In its sample, this clone was seen a few times. The chain carries TRBV6-5 and TRBJ2-7, with TRBD1 identical over 7 bases. CDR1 is MNHEY, CDR2 SVGAGI, per germline. The CDR3 has 13 residues. Unmatched junction bases numbered 7, after V lost 8 bases and J lost 3 bases. This CDR3 reads CASLDRAGYEQYF. The DNA for the CDR3 is TGTGCCAGCCTAGACAGGGCCGGCTACGAGCAGTACTTC.

The chain is built from TRBV6-1 and TRBJ2-7; no clear D. Germline V gene data show CDR1 as MNHNS and CDR2 as SASEGT. Trimming removed 0 bases at V and 7 bases at J, with 4 bases between. CDR3 length: 11 amino acids. CDR3 amino acids: CASSEAGEQYF. For the CDR3, the DNA is TGTGCCAGCAGTGAAGCCGGGGAGCAGTACTTC.

This sequence joins TRBV6-5 and TRBJ2-7; 9 positions agree with TRBD1. CDR3 length: 13 residues. The germline V gene encodes CDR1 MNHEY and CDR2 SVGAGI. V gave up 4 bases and J gave up 10 bases; unmatched junction bases: 8. The CDR3 spells CASSWGTGSIQYF. The CDR3, as DNA: TGTGCCAGCAGTTGGGGGACAGGGTCAATTCAGTACTTC.

The chain is built from TRBV6-5 and TRBJ2-1; TRBD2 aligns across 11 bases. Germline V CDR1 and CDR2: MNHEY, SVGAGI. The length of the CDR3 is 15 residues. Unmatched junction bases numbered 5, after V lost 6 bases and J lost 4 bases. The CDR3 DNA is TGTGCCAGCAGGGGGACTAGCGGAATATACAATGAGCAGTTCTTC. Translation: CASRGTSGIYNEQFF.

The CDR3 sequence is CASSRTSGRSNTGELFF. DNA for the CDR3: TGTGCCAGCAGCCGGACTAGCGGGAGGTCGAACACCGGGGAGCTGTTTTTT. The chain joins TRBV7-9 to TRBJ2-2; 14 bases fit TRBD2. J gave up 0 bases and V 5 bases, and 2 bases lay outside the gene matches. This CDR3 region has 17 residues. Germline assignment: CDR1 SEHNR and CDR2 FQNEAQ (reference sequence).

The V gene is TRBV7-3, the J gene TRBJ1-1; D possibly corresponds to TRBD1 (5 bases). Deletions cut 5 bases from V and 1 base from J, with 8 bases between. This CDR3 contains 13 residues. In germline, CDR1 is SGHTA, CDR2 FQGTGA. The CDR3 DNA reads TGTGCCAGCAGCAGACAGCGGAACACTGAAGCTTTCTTT. Its translation is CASSRQRNTEAFF.

The J gene is TRBJ1-5, the V gene TRBV27; 9 nucleotides line up with TRBD1. There are 15 residues in the CDR3. J gave up 7 bases and V 4 bases, and 8 bases lay outside the gene matches. Germline CDR1 reads MNHEY; CDR2 reads SMNVEV (reference sequence). The CDR3 loop reads CASSSEGQGWQPQHF. In nucleotides, the CDR3 is TGTGCCAGCAGTTCCGAGGGACAGGGTTGGCAGCCCCAGCATTTT.

The chain joins TRBV7-9 to TRBJ1-1, with 8 bases lining up with TRBD1. CDR3 length equals 15 residues. The junction had 6 bases not matched to a gene; V was cut back by 3 bases and J by 3 bases. Germline V lookup: CDR1 SEHNR, CDR2 FQNEAQ (reference sequence). CDR3: CASSFGQGRDTEAFF. The CDR3 bases are TGTGCCAGCAGCTTCGGACAGGGCCGGGACACTGAAGCTTTCTTT. Drawing the rest from reference TRBV7-9 and TRBJ1-1, the complete variable domain is DTGVSQNPRHKITKRGQNVTFRCDPISEHNRLYWYRQTLGQGPEFLTYFQNEAQLEKSRLLSDRFSAERPKGSFSTLEIQRTEQGDSAMYLCASSFGQGRDTEAFFGQGTRLTVV.

The J gene is TRBJ2-7, the V gene TRBV21-1; the table's D call, TRBD1, was not checked against the DNA. TRBV21-1 is flagged as a pseudogene. CDR3 length equals 18 residues. The DNA of the CDR3 is TGTGCTCCCCCCTCAGCAACAAAGTTGGGACAGGGGGCGGAGGAGCAGTACTTC. Translated, it gives CAPPSATKLGQGAEEQYF.

The gene calls are TRBV3-1 (or the pseudogene TRBV3-2) and TRBJ1-5, with D possibly TRBD1 on 6 matching bases. V lost 4 bases and J 0 bases, leaving 16 bases between the germline ends. The length of the CDR3 is 17 residues. CDR1 is LGHDT and CDR2 is YNNKEL in the germline V gene (reference sequence). CDR3 nucleotides: TGTGCCAGCAGCCCCGGGGGGCTAGGTAGTAGCAATCAGCCCCAGCATTTT. Its translation is CASSPGGLGSSNQPQHF.

The chain links TRBV18 to TRBJ2-3, with D possibly matching TRBD2 (5 bases). CDR1 is KGHSH and CDR2 is LQKENI in the germline V gene. The CDR3 consists of 13 residues. V was cut by 3 bases and J by 1 base, with 5 bases left in between. CDR3 sequence: CASSPGGTDTQYF. The CDR3 nucleotides are TGTGCCAGCTCACCCGGGGGCACAGATACGCAGTATTTT.